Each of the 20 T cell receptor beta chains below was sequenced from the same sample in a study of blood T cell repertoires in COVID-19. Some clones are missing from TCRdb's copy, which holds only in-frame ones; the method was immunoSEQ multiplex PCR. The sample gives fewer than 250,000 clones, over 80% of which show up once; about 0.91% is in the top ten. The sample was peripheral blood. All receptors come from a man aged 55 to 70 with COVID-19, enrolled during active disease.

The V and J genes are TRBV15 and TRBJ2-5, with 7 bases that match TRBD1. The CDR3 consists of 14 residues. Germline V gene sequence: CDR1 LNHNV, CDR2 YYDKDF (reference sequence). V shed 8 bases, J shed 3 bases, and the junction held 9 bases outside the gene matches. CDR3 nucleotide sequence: TGTGCCACCGACCCCGGGACAGCAAAAGAGACCCAGTACTTC. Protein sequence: CATDPGTAKETQYF. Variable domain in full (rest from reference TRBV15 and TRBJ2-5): DAMVIQNPRYQVTQFGKPVTLSCSQTLNHNVMYWYQQKSSQAPKLLFHYYDKDFNNEADTPDNFQSRRPNTSFCFLDIRSPGLGDTAMYLCATDPGTAKETQYFGPGTRLLVL.

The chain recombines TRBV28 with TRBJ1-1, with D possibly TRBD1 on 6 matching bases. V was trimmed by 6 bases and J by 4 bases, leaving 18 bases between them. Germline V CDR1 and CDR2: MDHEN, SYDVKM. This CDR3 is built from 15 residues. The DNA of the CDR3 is TGTGCCAGCAGGCTCGGCAACAGGGTGGGCACTGAAGCTTTCTTT. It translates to CASRLGNRVGTEAFF. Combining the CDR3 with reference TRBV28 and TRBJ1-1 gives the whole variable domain DVKVTQSSRYLVKRTGEKVFLECVQDMDHENMFWYRQDPGLGLRLIYFSYDVKMKEKGDIPEGYSVSREKKERFSLILESASTNQTSMYLCASRLGNRVGTEAFFGQGTRLTVV.

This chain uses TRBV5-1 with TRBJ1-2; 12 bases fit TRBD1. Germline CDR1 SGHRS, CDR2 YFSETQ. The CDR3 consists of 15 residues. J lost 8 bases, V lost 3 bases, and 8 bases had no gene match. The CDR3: CASSYSRDRGLGYTF. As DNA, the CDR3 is TGCGCCAGCAGCTATTCCCGGGACAGGGGGCTCGGCTACACCTTC.

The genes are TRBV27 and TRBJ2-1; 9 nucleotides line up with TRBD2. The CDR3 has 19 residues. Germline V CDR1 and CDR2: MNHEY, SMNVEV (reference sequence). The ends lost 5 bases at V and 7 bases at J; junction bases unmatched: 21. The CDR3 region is CASSQKPHWVREGRNEQFF. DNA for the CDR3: TGTGCCAGCAGTCAGAAACCTCATTGGGTGCGGGAGGGCCGGAATGAGCAGTTCTTC.

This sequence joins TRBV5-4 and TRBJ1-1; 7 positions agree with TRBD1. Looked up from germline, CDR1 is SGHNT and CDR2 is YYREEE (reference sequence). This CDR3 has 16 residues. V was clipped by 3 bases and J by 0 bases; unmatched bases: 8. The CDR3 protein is CASSSRDRPMNTEAFF. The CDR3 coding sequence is TGTGCCAGCAGCTCACGGGACAGACCCATGAACACTGAAGCTTTCTTT.

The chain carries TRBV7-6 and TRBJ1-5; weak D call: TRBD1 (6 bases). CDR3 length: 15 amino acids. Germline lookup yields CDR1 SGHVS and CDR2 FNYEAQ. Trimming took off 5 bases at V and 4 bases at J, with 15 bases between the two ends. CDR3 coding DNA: TGTGCCAGCAGCCCCGCGGGGGGCGCGAATCAGCCCCAGCATTTT. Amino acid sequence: CASSPAGGANQPQHF.

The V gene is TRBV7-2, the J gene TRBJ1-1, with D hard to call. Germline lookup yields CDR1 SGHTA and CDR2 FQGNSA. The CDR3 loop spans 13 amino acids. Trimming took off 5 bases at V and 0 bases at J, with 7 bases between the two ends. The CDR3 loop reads CASSTRMNTEAFF. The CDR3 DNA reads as TGTGCCAGCAGCACCAGAATGAACACTGAAGCTTTCTTT.

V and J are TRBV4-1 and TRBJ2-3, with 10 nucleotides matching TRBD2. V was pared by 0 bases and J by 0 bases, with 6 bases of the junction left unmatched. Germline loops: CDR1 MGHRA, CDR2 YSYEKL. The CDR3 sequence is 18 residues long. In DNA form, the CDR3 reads TGCGCCAGCAGCCAAGATGGGCTAGCGGGAGAGAGCACAGATACGCAGTATTTT. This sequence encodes CASSQDGLAGESTDTQYF.

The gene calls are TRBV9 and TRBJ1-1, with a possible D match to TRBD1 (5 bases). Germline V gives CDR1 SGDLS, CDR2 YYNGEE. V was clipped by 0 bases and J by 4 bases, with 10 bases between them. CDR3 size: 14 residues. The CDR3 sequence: CASSVDQGSTEAFF. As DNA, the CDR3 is TGTGCCAGCAGCGTAGATCAGGGATCCACTGAAGCTTTCTTT.

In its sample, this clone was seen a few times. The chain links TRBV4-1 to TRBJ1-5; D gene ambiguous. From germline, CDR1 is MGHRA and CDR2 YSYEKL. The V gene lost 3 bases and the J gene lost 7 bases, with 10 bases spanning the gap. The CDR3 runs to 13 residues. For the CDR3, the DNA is TGCGCCAGCAGCCAGAGGGAACTACAGCCCCAGCATTTT. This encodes CASSQRELQPQHF.

The CDR3 region has the DNA TGTGCCAGTAGTATGAGTAGTCAGGCGGCTTTCTTT. Amino acids: CASSMSSQAAFF. This chain joins TRBV19 and TRBJ1-1; the D is unclear. The germline gives CDR1 LNHDA, CDR2 SQIVND (reference sequence). With 3 bases removed from V and 11 bases from J, the gap between germline ends came to 13 bases. CDR3 size: 12 residues.

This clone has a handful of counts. The CDR3 spells CASSQGAGKNSPLHF. The CDR3 DNA follows: TGCGCCAGCAGCCAAGGTGCAGGAAAAAATTCACCCCTCCACTTT. This chain connects TRBV4-1 to TRBJ1-6, with D unclear. In germline, CDR1 is MGHRA, CDR2 YSYEKL. The CDR3 extends over 15 amino acids. V lost 1 base and J lost 7, with 11 bases in between.

The CDR3 sequence is CASSFGSYLYGYTF. The DNA for the CDR3 is TGTGCCAGCAGCTTTGGCAGTTACCTCTATGGCTACACCTTC. V and J are TRBV7-2 and TRBJ1-2; D gene uncertain. The CDR3 contains 14 residues. Trimming took 3 bases from V and 4 from J, leaving 12 bases between them. Germline V CDR1 and CDR2: SGHTA, FQGNSA.

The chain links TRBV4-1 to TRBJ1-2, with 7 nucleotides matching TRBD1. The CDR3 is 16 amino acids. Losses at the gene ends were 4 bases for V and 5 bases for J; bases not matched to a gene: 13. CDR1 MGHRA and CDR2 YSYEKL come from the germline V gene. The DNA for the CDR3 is TGCGCCAGCAGCCTGACCGGACCCGGGACAGAGTATGGCTACACCTTC. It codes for CASSLTGPGTEYGYTF.

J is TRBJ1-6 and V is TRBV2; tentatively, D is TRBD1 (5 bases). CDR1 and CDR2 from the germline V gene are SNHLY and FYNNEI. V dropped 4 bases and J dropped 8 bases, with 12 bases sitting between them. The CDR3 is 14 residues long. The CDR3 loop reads CASSVQGRDSPLHF. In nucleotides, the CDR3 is TGTGCCAGCAGTGTTCAGGGAAGAGATTCACCCCTCCACTTT.

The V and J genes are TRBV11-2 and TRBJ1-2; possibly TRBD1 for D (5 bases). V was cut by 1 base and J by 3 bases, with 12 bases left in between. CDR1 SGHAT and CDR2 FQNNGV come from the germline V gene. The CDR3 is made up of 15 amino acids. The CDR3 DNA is TGTGCCAGCAGCTTAGTGTACCGGGGGGACTATGGCTACACCTTC. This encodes CASSLVYRGDYGYTF.

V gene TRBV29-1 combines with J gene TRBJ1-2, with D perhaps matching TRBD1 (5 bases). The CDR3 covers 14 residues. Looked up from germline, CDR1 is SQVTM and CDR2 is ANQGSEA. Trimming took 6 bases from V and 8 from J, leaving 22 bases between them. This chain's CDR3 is CSVAAGTHWEGYTF. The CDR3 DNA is TGCAGCGTAGCTGCCGGGACTCATTGGGAAGGCTACACCTTC. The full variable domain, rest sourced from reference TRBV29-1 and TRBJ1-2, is SAVISQKPSRDICQRGTSLTIQCQVDSQVTMMFWYRQQPGQSLTLIATANQGSEATYESGFVIDKFPISRPNLTFSTLTVSNMSPEDSSIYLCSVAAGTHWEGYTFGSGTRLTVV.

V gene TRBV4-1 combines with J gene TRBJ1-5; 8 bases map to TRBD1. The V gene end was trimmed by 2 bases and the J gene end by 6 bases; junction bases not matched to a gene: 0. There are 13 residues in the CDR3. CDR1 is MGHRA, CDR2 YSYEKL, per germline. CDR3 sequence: CASSQQGAQPQHF. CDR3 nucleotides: TGCGCCAGCAGCCAACAGGGGGCTCAGCCCCAGCATTTT.

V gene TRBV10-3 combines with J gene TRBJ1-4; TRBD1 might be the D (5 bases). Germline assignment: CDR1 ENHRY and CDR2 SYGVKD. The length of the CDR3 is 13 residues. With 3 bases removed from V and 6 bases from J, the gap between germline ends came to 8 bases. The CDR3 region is CAISDRVDEKLFF. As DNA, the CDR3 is TGTGCCATCAGTGACAGGGTGGATGAAAAACTGTTTTTT.

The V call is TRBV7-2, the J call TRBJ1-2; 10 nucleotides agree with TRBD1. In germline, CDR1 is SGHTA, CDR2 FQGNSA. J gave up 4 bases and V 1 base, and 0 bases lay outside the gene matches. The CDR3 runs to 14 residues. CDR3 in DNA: TGTGCCAGCAGCTTAGGGGACAGGGGCTATGGCTACACCTTC. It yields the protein CASSLGDRGYGYTF.